A selection of T cell receptor beta chains follows, all from one sample in a study of shared clonotypes between healthy human individuals. Clones were sequenced by immunoSEQ multiplex PCR, and TCRdb holds only the in-frame ones, with some missing. The sample includes 190,000 or so clones, 90% to 95% of them seen just once. What was sequenced was naive CD4+ T cells sorted from blood. The source is a woman aged 25 to 45 in good health. The CDR3 runs from the conserved cysteine through the conserved F or W. A D gene is named only where the DNA matches it firmly. The size of a clone is reported for some rows only, either as once, few or many, or as a class for expanded clones.

-,TRBV30,TRBJ1-1,-,TGTGCCTGGACGCGCAATCCGGGGGCTGAAGCTTTCTTT,CAWTRNPGAEAFF
-,TRBV5-1,TRBJ2-7,-,TGCGCCAGCAGCTTGGCTCCGGGAACCAGCTACGAGCAGTACTTC,CASSLAPGTSYEQYF
few,TRBV27,TRBJ2-7,-,TGTGCCAGCAGTCCCCGGTTGTTAGTGGGGGAGCAGTACTTC,CASSPRLLVGEQYF
-,TRBV4-1,TRBJ2-1,-,TGCGCCAGCAGCCAAGGGCAGCGGGACATAAACAATGAGCAGTTCTTC,CASSQGQRDINNEQFF
-,TRBV28,TRBJ1-6,-,TGTGCCAGCAGGAGTGCGGACGCCCTTGAATATAATTCACCCCTCCACTTT,CASRSADALEYNSPLHF
-,TRBV28,TRBJ2-5,-,TGTGCCAGCGTTGGGTCTAGCAGACAGTACTTC,CASVGSSRQYF
-,TRBV6-5,TRBJ1-3,TRBD1,TGTGCCAGCAGTTTTTCCGGGACAGGGCCCGGAAACACCATATATTTT,CASSFSGTGPGNTIYF
-,TRBV9,TRBJ2-1,-,TGTGCCAGCAGCGTAGTAAGCGGTTCCTACAATGAGCAGTTCTTC,CASSVVSGSYNEQFF
-,TRBV5-1,TRBJ2-7,TRBD1,TGCGCCAGCAGCTTAACAGGGGGCTACTACGAGCAGTACTTC,CASSLTGGYYEQYF
-,TRBV7-9,TRBJ2-7,TRBD1,TGTGCCAGTTCGGACAGGGGGCCTAGCGAGCAGTACTTC,CASSDRGPSEQYF
-,TRBV7-2,TRBJ1-1,-,TGTGCCAGCAGCTTACAGGGGCGCAGGACTGAAGCTTTCTTT,CASSLQGRRTEAFF
-,TRBV19,TRBJ2-7,-,TGTGCCAGTAGGTTAGGCGTTGGCTCCTACGAGCAGTACTTC,CASRLGVGSYEQYF
-,TRBV5-4,TRBJ2-7,-,TGTGCCAGCAGCCAAGGCCCTCACCAGTACTTC,CASSQGPHQYF
-,TRBV28,TRBJ2-5,TRBD1,TGTGCCAGCAGTTTTGGGACAGGGGGCCAAGAGACCCAGTACTTC,CASSFGTGGQETQYF
-,TRBV19,TRBJ2-5,-,TGTGCCAGTAGTATAAGGCAGCACCCTGAGACCCAGTACTTC,CASSIRQHPETQYF
once,TRBV5-1,TRBJ1-2,-,TGCGCCAGCAGCCTGGAGTCTAACTATGGCTACACCTTC,CASSLESNYGYTF
-,TRBV4-1,TRBJ2-7,-,TGCGCCAGCAGCCAAGGCAGGGTCGGCTACGAGCAGTACTTC,CASSQGRVGYEQYF
few,TRBV2,TRBJ1-5,TRBD1,TGTGCCAGCACCGACAGGGGCAATCAGCCCCAGCATTTT,CASTDRGNQPQHF
-,TRBV18,TRBJ2-3,TRBD2,TGTGCCAGCTCACCACGCCTAGCGGGCTACACAGATACGCAGTATTTT,CASSPRLAGYTDTQYF
-,TRBV2,TRBJ2-7,TRBD2,TGTGCCAGCAGGCGACTAGCGGGAGTCGGCGAGCAGTACTTC,CASRRLAGVGEQYF
-,TRBV5-1,TRBJ2-1,-,TGCGCCAGCAGCTTGGCCATGGGAGGGGGCACGTCCAATGAGCAGTTCTTC,CASSLAMGGGTSNEQFF
-,TRBV10-3,TRBJ2-7,-,TGTGCCATCAGTGACAGGGTGGGAGAACCCTACGAGCAGTACTTC,CAISDRVGEPYEQYF
-,TRBV30,TRBJ2-7,-,TGTGCCTGGAGTGGGCGGGTTAGCTCCTACGAGCAGTACTTC,CAWSGRVSSYEQYF
-,TRBV30,TRBJ1-4,-,TGTGCCTTCCTAGTGGGGGGTAAGGAGGAAAAACTGTTTTTT,CAFLVGGKEEKLFF
few,TRBV27,TRBJ2-7,-,TGTGCCAGCAGTTTATCTTACCAGGGGATGTACTACGAGCAGTACTTC,CASSLSYQGMYYEQYF
-,TRBV19,TRBJ2-4,-,TGTGCCAGTCGGCAGGCGGGAGCCAAAAACATTCAGTACTTC,CASRQAGAKNIQYF
-,TRBV4-1,TRBJ1-2,-,TGCGCCAGCAGCAAGGGCGGGGATGGCTACACCTTC,CASSKGGDGYTF
-,TRBV19,TRBJ2-7,-,TGTGCCACCCAAAAACGGGACGAGCAGTACTTC,CATQKRDEQYF
once,TRBV4-1,TRBJ2-7,-,TGCGCCAGCAGCCAAATAGGCTACGAGCAGTACTTC,CASSQIGYEQYF
-,TRBV7-9,TRBJ2-3,-,TGTGCCAGCAGTTTTTCGGGGCTTTCGACGCAGTATTTT,CASSFSGLSTQYF
-,TRBV7-9,TRBJ1-3,-,TGTGCCAGCAGCTTAGGCTTCTCTGGAAACACCATATATTTT,CASSLGFSGNTIYF
-,TRBV4-2,TRBJ2-7,-,TGTGCCAGCAGCCGGGAGACGGGAGTGTCCTACGAGCAGTACTTC,CASSRETGVSYEQYF
-,TRBV5-4,TRBJ2-7,-,TGTGCCAGCAGCTTGGGACTTATCTCCTACGAGCAGTACTTC,CASSLGLISYEQYF
few,TRBV9,TRBJ2-7,-,TGTGCCAGCAGCGGCCCCAACTCCTACGAGCAGTACTTC,CASSGPNSYEQYF
-,TRBV23-1,TRBJ1-2,TRBD1,TGCGCCAGCGGACCTCAGGCAGGGGGAGGCTACACCTTC,CASGPQAGGGYTF
-,TRBV28,TRBJ2-1,TRBD2,TGTGCCAGCAGCCGACGAGTAGATAGCGGGTGGTTCTACAATGAGCAGTTCTTC,CASSRRVDSGWFYNEQFF
-,TRBV5-1,TRBJ2-3,TRBD2,TGCGCCACCAAGACAGGGCGGGCTAGCGGGGCCACAGATACGCAGTATTTT,CATKTGRASGATDTQYF
-,TRBV9,TRBJ2-7,TRBD1,TGTGCCAGCAGCGTAGGGGACAGAGCCTACGAGCAGTACTTC,CASSVGDRAYEQYF
few,TRBV5-1,TRBJ2-7,TRBD1,TGCGCCAGCAGACCGGGACAGGGGGCATACGAGCAGTACTTC,CASRPGQGAYEQYF
-,TRBV28,TRBJ2-5,-,TGTGCCAGCAGTTTACCTGGGGGATTAGGAGAGACCCAGTACTTC,CASSLPGGLGETQYF